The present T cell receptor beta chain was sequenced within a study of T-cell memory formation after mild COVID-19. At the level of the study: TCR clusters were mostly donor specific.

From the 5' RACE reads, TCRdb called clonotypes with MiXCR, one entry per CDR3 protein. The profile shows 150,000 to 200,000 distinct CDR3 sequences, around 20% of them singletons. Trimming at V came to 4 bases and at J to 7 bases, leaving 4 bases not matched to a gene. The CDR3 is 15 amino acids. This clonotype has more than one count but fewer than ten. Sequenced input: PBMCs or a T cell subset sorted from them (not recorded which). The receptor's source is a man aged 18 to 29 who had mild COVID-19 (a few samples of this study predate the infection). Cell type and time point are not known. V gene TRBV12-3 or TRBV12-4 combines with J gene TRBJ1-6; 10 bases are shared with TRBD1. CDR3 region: CASSSGQGGNSPLHF. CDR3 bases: TGTGCCAGCAGTTCAGGACAGGGGGGAAATTCACCCCTCCACTTT.